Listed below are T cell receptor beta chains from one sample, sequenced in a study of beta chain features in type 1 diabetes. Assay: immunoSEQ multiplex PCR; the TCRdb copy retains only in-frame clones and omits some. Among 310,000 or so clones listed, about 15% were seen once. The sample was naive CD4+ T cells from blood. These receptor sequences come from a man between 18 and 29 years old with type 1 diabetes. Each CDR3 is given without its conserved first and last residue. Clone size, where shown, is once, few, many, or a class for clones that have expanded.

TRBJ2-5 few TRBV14 ASSQDRLRRAETQY
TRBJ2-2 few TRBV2 ASSNRVLTDRLF
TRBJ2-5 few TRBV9 ASSVLQGLGETQY
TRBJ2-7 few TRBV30 AWSGTSGRSEQY
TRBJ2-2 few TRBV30 AWSTLSGGNTGELF
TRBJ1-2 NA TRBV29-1 SVPTTKDYYGYT
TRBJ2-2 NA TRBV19 ASSMTGRAWNTGELF
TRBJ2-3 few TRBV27 ASSYGVRVDTQY
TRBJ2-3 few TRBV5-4 ASSLFGETDTQY
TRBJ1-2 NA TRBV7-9 ASVSTGTGGDGYT
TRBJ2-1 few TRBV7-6 ASSLRASGIYNEQF
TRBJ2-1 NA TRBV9 ASSGRDRFNEQF
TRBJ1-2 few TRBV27 ASRTTGSYGYT
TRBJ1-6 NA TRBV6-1 ASSEAEGRNSPLH
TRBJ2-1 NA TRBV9 ASSAGTRYNEQF
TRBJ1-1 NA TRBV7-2 ASSFSENTEAF
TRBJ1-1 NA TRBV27 ASSLRENTEAF
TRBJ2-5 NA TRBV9 ASSVGGASQETQY
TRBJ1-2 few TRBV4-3 ASSTHPTGLGGYT
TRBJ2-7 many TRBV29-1 SVDRAGEQY
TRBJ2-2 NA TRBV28 ASSLFHRQGLIGELF
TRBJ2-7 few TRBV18 ASSPGAAYEQY
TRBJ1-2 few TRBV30 AWSVLRGDIYGYT
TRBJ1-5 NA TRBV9 ASSVGYSNQPQH
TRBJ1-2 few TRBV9 ASSVRSLGPDQSHT
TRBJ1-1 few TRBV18 ASSPLQSGMNTEAF
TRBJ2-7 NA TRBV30 AWINLAGVREQY
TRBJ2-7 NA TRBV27 ASSRGLQISYEQY
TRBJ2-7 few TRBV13 ASSSGQGYEQY
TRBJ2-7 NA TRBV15 ATSRAGVPSYEQY
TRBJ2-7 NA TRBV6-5 ASSRAGVSYEQY
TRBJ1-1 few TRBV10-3 AISAGHTGTEAF
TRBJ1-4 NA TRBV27 ASSALDRVKGNEKLF
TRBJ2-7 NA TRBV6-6 ASSPPGLDEQY
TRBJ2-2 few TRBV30 AWTPYRASTNTGELF
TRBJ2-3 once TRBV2 ASSERSRDVSTDTQY
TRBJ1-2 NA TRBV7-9 ASSPGQPYGYT
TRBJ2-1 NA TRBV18 ASSRLAGAMNEQF
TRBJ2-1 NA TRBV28 ASSLSGLVVYEQF
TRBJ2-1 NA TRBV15 ATSQTAKDVNEQF
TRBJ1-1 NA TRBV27 ASRLPDSREAF
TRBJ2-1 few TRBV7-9 ASSFRGGGGYNEQF
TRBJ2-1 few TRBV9 ASSVVASNEQF
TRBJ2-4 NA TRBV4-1 ASSPRPREGQY
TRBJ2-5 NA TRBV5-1 ASSLAEGPQETQY
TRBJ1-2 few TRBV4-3 ASRKQGANYGYT
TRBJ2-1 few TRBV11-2 ASSRLAGSGEQF
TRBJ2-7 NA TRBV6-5 ASSGQNSYEQY
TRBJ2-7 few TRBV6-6 ASSFGTGGYEQY
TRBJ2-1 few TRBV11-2 ASNPTSGRALNEQF
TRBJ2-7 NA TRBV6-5 ASSYSQGRSYEQY